A single TCR beta chain is shown here with its context. What it recognizes is unknown. V gave up 3 bases and J gave up 5 bases; unmatched junction bases: 10. This CDR3 contains 16 residues. Per germline, CDR1 MNHNS and CDR2 SASEGT. Time point of the sample: pretreatment peripheral blood. Per patient, between 1 and 8 samples were collected at pretreatment and on-treatment time points. This specimen belongs to a study of PD-L1 blockade in urothelial cancer. Background on the study: Researchers looked at the blood 3 weeks (second dose) and 6 weeks after treatment began. Whole-study results and caveats: Stronger expansion of tumor-associated clones in blood at 3 weeks distinguished durable-benefit patients. Blood TCR clonality below the median before treatment was a predictor of better survival.

Sequencing was performed with immunoSEQ multiplex PCR; in TCRdb, only in-frame clones are kept and a portion is missing. The data show some 71,000 clones, over 80% seen once. The material was PBMCs, obtained around atezolizumab (anti-PD-L1) treatment. This chain joins TRBV6-1 and TRBJ1-1, with TRBD1 identical over 9 bases. This clonotype was sampled from a man between 35 and 55 years old with urothelial cancer. CDR3 sequence reads: CASSERDRVSGTEAFF. For the CDR3, the DNA is TGTGCCAGCAGTGAGCGGGACAGGGTAAGCGGAACTGAAGCTTTCTTT.